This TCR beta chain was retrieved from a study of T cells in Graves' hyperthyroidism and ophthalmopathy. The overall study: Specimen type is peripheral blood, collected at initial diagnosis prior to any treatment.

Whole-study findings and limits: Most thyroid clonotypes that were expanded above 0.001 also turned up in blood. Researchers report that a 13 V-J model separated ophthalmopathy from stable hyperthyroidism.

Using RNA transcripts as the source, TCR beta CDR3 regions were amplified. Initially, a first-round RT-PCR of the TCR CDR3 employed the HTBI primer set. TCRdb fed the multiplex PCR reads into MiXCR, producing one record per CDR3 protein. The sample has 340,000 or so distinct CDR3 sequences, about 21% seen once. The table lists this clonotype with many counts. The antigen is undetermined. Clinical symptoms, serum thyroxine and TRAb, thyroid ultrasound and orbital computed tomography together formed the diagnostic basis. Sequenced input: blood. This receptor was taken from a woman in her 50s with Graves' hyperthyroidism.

This CDR3 reads CASSVATREGYTF. The DNA of the CDR3 is TGTGCCAGCAGCGTAGCTACTAGGGAGGGCTACACCTTC. This chain links TRBV9 with TRBJ1-2; D ambiguous. CDR3 length equals 13 residues. The V gene lost 0 bases and the J gene lost 8 bases, with 11 bases spanning the gap. Germline values: CDR1 SGDLS, CDR2 YYNGEE.